This TCR beta chain derives from a study of blood T cells in healthy people across ages. The CDR3 extends over 14 amino acids. Germline assignment: CDR1 SGHRS and CDR2 YFSETQ. Primers used in a second PCR of about 6 to 12 cycles were a sample-barcoded 5' primer and a J-beta primer mix. Every cDNA was tagged by a template-switch adaptor with 12 random nucleotides. TCRdb re-called the 5' RACE reads through MiXCR, storing one row per CDR3 protein. The data show 540,000 or so distinct CDR3 sequences, 27% seen once. Each donor's blood draw was roughly 9.5 milliliters of peripheral blood. Sample: blood. The rearrangement links TRBV5-1 to TRBJ2-7, with 7 bases identical to TRBD2. The J call may be in error: the DNA end matches TRBJ2-5 better. This sequence was found in a woman in her seventies in good health. The CDR3 is CASSDGLGQETQYF. DNA for the CDR3: TGCGCCAGCAGCGACGGACTAGGACAAGAGACCCAGTACTTC.